This T cell receptor beta chain was identified in a study of CD8 T cells in ankylosing spondylitis (dated 2017 in TCRdb). Regarding the research as a whole: T cell receptor beta repertoires were profiled in healthy donors and ankylosing spondylitis patients so that disease-linked TCR variants could be found. The full study cohort comprised roughly 24 ankylosing spondylitis patients and roughly 100 healthy donors. Peripheral blood was sampled, and synovial fluid was also collected from ankylosing spondylitis patients.

The research as a whole found: A TCR beta motif made up of roughly eight highly homologous amino acid variants appeared to be characteristic of blood from ankylosing spondylitis patients. The disease-linked clones were reported as significantly enriched in matched synovial fluid samples from ankylosing spondylitis patients. In peripheral blood, the disease-linked clones were found at relatively low frequencies and had a CD8+ phenotype. Some motif variants were previously reported in synovial fluid and blood of reactive arthritis patients, suggesting common disease-initiation mechanisms.

Instrument used: Illumina HiSeq 2500. Quantitative 5'-RACE with molecular barcodes was the method used to prepare the TCR beta libraries. For the original study's pipeline: A new computational method, built on a probabilistic model of VDJ rearrangement, was used to identify disease-linked TCR variants. TCRdb took the public reads, trimmed them with fastp at Q25, ran MiXCR for clone calling and kept in-frame beta chains. Rows matching on CDR3 protein sequence are summarized as one entry with the most common DNA and genes. The V and J calls and clone size come from TCRdb's table, not from the authors' own analysis. This sample is represented by around 890,000 distinct CDR3 sequences; 12% of them were singletons. Roughly 0.51% of the sample rests with the top ten. This clonotype was recorded only once. No cognate antigen has been identified for it. No much larger clonotype is one base removed from it; base qualities were not supplied. One read alone makes for weak evidence.

The CDR3 sequence holds 15 residues, the cysteine and phenylalanine included. Only the CDR3 region is kept as DNA, spanning 45 bases read in frame from base 1. The germline V gene (reference sequence) gives CDR1 as LNHDA and CDR2 as SQIVND. At the junction V is shortened by 5 bases and J by 1 base, with 12 bases in between. The clonotype was recovered from a male donor with ankylosing spondylitis. The sample was blood, either unsorted or a sorted T cell fraction (not recorded which). The chain links TRBV19 with TRBJ2-1; TRBD2 might be the D gene, on 5 matching bases. The CDR3 reads CASSATSVSYNEQFF. The sequenced DNA is TGTGCCAGTAGTGCCACTAGTGTTTCCTACAATGAGCAGTTCTTC.